The 19 T cell receptor beta chains below come from one sample, sequenced in a study of PD-1 blockade in classical Hodgkin lymphoma. Every patient experienced relapse after autologous stem cell transplantation, and brentuximab vedotin exposure varied. Sequenced by immunoSEQ multiplex PCR; TCRdb stores in-frame clones only, minus some. The sample records roughly 140,000 clones, 78% being singletons. The starting material was peripheral blood mononuclear cells (PBMCs), obtained before the second cycle of nivolumab. These receptors came from a human donor with classical Hodgkin lymphoma.

This chain connects TRBV18 to TRBJ1-1, with 10 bases lining up with TRBD1. Germline V CDR1 and CDR2: KGHSH, LQKENI. The CDR3 is made up of 19 amino acids. The V gene end was trimmed by 1 base and the J gene end by 5 bases; junction bases not matched to a gene: 16. The CDR3 DNA is TGTGCCAGCTCACCACGACCGGGGACAGGGGATATTGGAGGGACTGAAGCTTTCTTT. Its protein is CASSPRPGTGDIGGTEAFF. The full variable domain, its missing parts supplied by reference TRBV18 and TRBJ1-1, is NAGVMQNPRHLVRRRGQEARLRCSPMKGHSHVYWYRQLPEEGLKFMVYLQKENIIDESGMPKERFSAEFPKEGPSILRIQQVVRGDSAAYFCASSPRPGTGDIGGTEAFFGQGTRLTVV.

The chain combines TRBV11-1 with TRBJ2-7; TRBD1 agrees at 8 bases. Trimming at V came to 4 bases and at J to 1 base, leaving 6 bases not matched to a gene. Germline V gene data show CDR1 as SGHAT and CDR2 as FQDESV (reference sequence). The CDR3 is 15 amino acids. CDR3 residues: CASSSRQGISYEQYF. In DNA form, the CDR3 reads TGTGCCAGCAGCTCCCGACAGGGGATTTCCTACGAGCAGTACTTC.

The genes are TRBV18 and TRBJ2-7; a possible D gene is TRBD2 (6 bases). V was cut by 0 bases and J by 0 bases, with 12 bases left in between. Germline CDR1 and CDR2: KGHSH and LQKENI. The CDR3 extends over 16 amino acids. The CDR3 coding sequence is TGTGCCAGCTCACCACCGACGGGACTGAGCTCCTACGAGCAGTACTTC. Amino acids: CASSPPTGLSSYEQYF.

As to this clone: The sample contains more than one DNA sequence encoding this CDR3. The chain joins TRBV5-1 to TRBJ1-4; 11 positions match TRBD1. The CDR3 runs to 16 residues. CDR1 and CDR2 from the germline V gene are SGHRS and YFSETQ. V shed 0 bases, J shed 5 bases, and the junction held 3 bases outside the gene matches. The DNA for the CDR3 is TGCGCCAGCAGCTTGGTAGGACAGGGGGCGAATGAAAAACTGTTTTTT. Its translation is CASSLVGQGANEKLFF.

The chain links TRBV14 to TRBJ2-7; TRBD1 matches at 7 bases. This CDR3 spans 13 amino acids. Germline CDR1 is SGHDN and CDR2 is FVKESK. J lost 6 bases, V lost 0 bases, and 2 bases had no gene match. This chain's CDR3 is CASSQEAGGEQYF. The CDR3 region has the DNA TGTGCCAGCAGCCAAGAAGCAGGGGGCGAGCAGTACTTC.

This chain connects TRBV18 to TRBJ2-3; the D gene is possibly TRBD2 (6 bases). Germline CDR1 and CDR2: KGHSH and LQKENI. The V and J ends lost 2 bases and 0 bases respectively, with 12 bases between them. The CDR3 runs to 16 residues. The CDR3 protein is CASSPTAGSSTDTQYF. As DNA, the CDR3 is TGTGCCAGCTCACCAACCGCGGGATCTAGCACAGATACGCAGTATTTT.

This clone showed up just a few times. This chain uses TRBV7-9 with TRBJ1-1; TRBD1 is a possible D gene (6 bases). This CDR3 has 14 residues. Germline lookup yields CDR1 SEHNR and CDR2 FQNEAQ (reference sequence). V gave up 5 bases and J gave up 0 bases, with 10 bases separating them. The CDR3 sequence: CASSKGTLNTEAFF. Written as DNA, the CDR3 is TGTGCCAGCAGCAAGGGGACACTGAACACTGAAGCTTTCTTT.

V is TRBV19 and J is TRBJ2-1, with D tentatively TRBD1 (8 bases). The CDR3 is 15 residues long. Germline V gene lookup returns CDR1 LNHDA and CDR2 SQIVND (reference sequence). Trimming stripped 2 bases from V and 13 bases from J, with 21 bases between. The CDR3 nucleotides are TGTGCCAGTAGTATAAGGACCGGGGGGACAGGAAAACAGTTCTTC. This gives the protein CASSIRTGGTGKQFF.

This clone has just a few counts. The rearrangement uses TRBV29-1 and TRBJ2-1; D gene ambiguous. Germline loops: CDR1 SQVTM, CDR2 ANQGSEA. This CDR3 is built from 11 residues. The V end was cut by 8 bases, the J end by 7 bases, with 12 bases between. Here the CDR3 reads CSFPIINEQFF. CDR3 in DNA: TGCAGCTTCCCCATAATTAATGAGCAGTTCTTC.

This sequence joins TRBV6-5 and TRBJ1-2; D not certain. The CDR3 consists of 15 residues. The germline V gene encodes CDR1 MNHEY and CDR2 SVGAGI. Trimming pared 2 bases from V and 3 bases from J, leaving 13 bases between. CDR3 in DNA: TGTGCCAGCAGTTACCACACCCGCAGTTACTATGGCTACACCTTC. Translation: CASSYHTRSYYGYTF.

The CDR3 loop is CASSVNSQETQYF. The DNA of the CDR3 is TGTGCCAGCAGCGTTAACAGCCAAGAGACCCAGTACTTC. The V call is TRBV9, the J call TRBJ2-5; no definite D call. V was shortened by 2 bases and J by 1 base, with 6 bases between the two germline ends. The CDR3 loop spans 13 amino acids. Germline CDR1 and CDR2: SGDLS and YYNGEE.

This chain uses TRBV18 with TRBJ1-1; D not resolved. The CDR3 sequence is 11 residues long. Between the trimmed V and J ends, which lost 5 bases and 3 bases, there was a span of 4 bases. Germline lookup yields CDR1 KGHSH and CDR2 LQKENI. CDR3 sequence (DNA): TGTGCCAGCTCAAGGGACACTGAAGCTTTCTTT. Translating it yields CASSRDTEAFF.

V is TRBV5-1 and J is TRBJ2-3; 12 positions agree with TRBD2. CDR3 length: 17 residues. Germline loops: CDR1 SGHRS, CDR2 YFSETQ. Trimming at V came to 0 bases and at J to 2 bases, leaving 4 bases not matched to a gene. CDR3 amino acids: CASSLVTSGGYTDTQYF. DNA of the CDR3: TGCGCCAGCAGCTTGGTGACTAGCGGGGGATACACAGATACGCAGTATTTT. The complete variable domain, with remaining parts taken from reference TRBV5-1 and TRBJ2-3, reads KAGVTQTPRYLIKTRGQQVTLSCSPISGHRSVSWYQQTPGQGLQFLFEYFSETQRNKGNFPGRFSGRQFSNSRSEMNVSTLELGDSALYLCASSLVTSGGYTDTQYFGPGTRLTVL.

V gene TRBV10-3 combines with J gene TRBJ2-1; TRBD2 might be the D (6 bases). In germline, CDR1 is ENHRY, CDR2 SYGVKD. Deletions cut 10 bases from V and 5 bases from J, with 12 bases between. CDR3 length equals 12 residues. The CDR3 DNA sequence: TGTGCCACCAACCAGCGGGACAATGAGCAGTTCTTC. Protein product: CATNQRDNEQFF.

This chain connects TRBV7-2 to TRBJ2-7; D uncertain. In germline, CDR1 is SGHTA, CDR2 FQGNSA. Trimming pared 3 bases from V and 5 bases from J, leaving 11 bases between. The CDR3 extends over 13 amino acids. The CDR3 DNA follows: TGTGCCAGCAGCTTTAGGCCTAGTGACGAGCAGTACTTC. Translating gives CASSFRPSDEQYF.

A few counts support this clone. The chain joins TRBV18 to TRBJ1-2; D might be TRBD1 (5 bases). The CDR3 extends over 13 amino acids. Germline CDR1 KGHSH, CDR2 LQKENI. V gave up 3 bases and J gave up 5 bases, with 10 bases separating them. The CDR3 DNA sequence: TGTGCCAGCTCACCTGCCCCAGGGTATGGCTACACCTTC. Its translation: CASSPAPGYGYTF.

This clone came up a few times. The J gene is TRBJ2-5, the V gene TRBV30; 13 bases fit TRBD2. Trimming at V came to 3 bases and at J to 3 bases, leaving 7 bases not matched to a gene. Looked up from germline, CDR1 is GTSNPN and CDR2 is SVGIG (reference sequence). The CDR3 consists of 16 residues. The CDR3 region has the DNA TGTGCCTGGAGATCCCCGGGACTAGCGGGAAAAGAGACCCAGTACTTC. Encoded protein: CAWRSPGLAGKETQYF.

This chain uses TRBV5-4 with TRBJ1-2; no reliable D call. V gave up 2 bases and J gave up 4 bases, with 9 bases separating them. Per germline, CDR1 SGHNT and CDR2 YYREEE (reference sequence). CDR3 length: 13 amino acids. Here the CDR3 reads CASSFQEAYGYTF. The CDR3 DNA follows: TGTGCCAGCAGCTTTCAGGAGGCCTATGGCTACACCTTC.

The V call is TRBV28, the J call TRBJ1-1, with D maybe TRBD1 (5 bases). The CDR3 is 16 amino acids. Between the trimmed V and J ends, which lost 5 bases and 2 bases, there was a span of 18 bases. Germline-derived CDR1 and CDR2 are MDHEN and SYDVKM. The CDR3 nucleotides are TGTGCCAGCAGTCCTAACAGGCTGGGTTCTAACACTGAAGCTTTCTTT. Translation gives CASSPNRLGSNTEAFF.